This T cell receptor beta chain was recorded in a study of response to subunit inactivated influenza vaccine. Study results and caveats: Only a handful of new T cells, the authors suggested, are recruited with each seasonal influenza vaccination.

TCRdb processed the RT-PCR reads anew with MiXCR; each CDR3 protein has one entry. The profile shows 500,000 to 750,000 distinct CDR3 sequences, 14% of them singletons. This clonotype was seen a few times. Antigen unknown. CDR1 is DFQATT, CDR2 SNEGSKA, per germline (reference sequence). The CDR3 length is 13 residues. Trimming removed 5 bases from V and 6 bases from J, with 14 bases in between. The sequence came from a man between 50 and 59 years old who received an inactivated influenza vaccine. The source material was PBMCs from blood, sampled 12 days after vaccination. V and J are TRBV20-1 and TRBJ2-1; weak D call: TRBD1 (5 bases). The CDR3 loop is CSARVGRTNEQFF. In nucleotides, the CDR3 is TGCAGTGCTCGAGTGGGGCGGACCAATGAGCAGTTCTTC.